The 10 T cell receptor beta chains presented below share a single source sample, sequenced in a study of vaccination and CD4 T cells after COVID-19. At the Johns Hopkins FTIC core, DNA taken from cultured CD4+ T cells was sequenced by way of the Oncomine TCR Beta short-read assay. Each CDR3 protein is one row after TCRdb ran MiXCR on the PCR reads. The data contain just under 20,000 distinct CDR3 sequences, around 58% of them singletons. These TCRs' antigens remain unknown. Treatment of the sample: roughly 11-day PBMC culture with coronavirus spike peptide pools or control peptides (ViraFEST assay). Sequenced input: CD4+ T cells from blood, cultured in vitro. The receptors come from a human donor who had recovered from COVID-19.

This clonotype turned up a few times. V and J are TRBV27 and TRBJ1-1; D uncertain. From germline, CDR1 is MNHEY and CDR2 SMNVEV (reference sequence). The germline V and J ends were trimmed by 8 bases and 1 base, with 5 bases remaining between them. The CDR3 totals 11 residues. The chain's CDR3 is CASFANTEAFF. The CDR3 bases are TGTGCCAGCTTCGCGAACACTGAAGCTTTCTTT.

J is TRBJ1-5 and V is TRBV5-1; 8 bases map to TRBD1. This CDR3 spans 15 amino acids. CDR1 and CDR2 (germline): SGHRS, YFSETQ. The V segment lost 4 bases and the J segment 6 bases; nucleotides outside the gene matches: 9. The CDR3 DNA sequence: TGCGCCAGCAGCGACGGACAGGGAATGGGTCAGCCCCAGCATTTT. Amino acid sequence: CASSDGQGMGQPQHF. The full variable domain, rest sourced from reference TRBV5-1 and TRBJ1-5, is KAGVTQTPRYLIKTRGQQVTLSCSPISGHRSVSWYQQTPGQGLQFLFEYFSETQRNKGNFPGRFSGRQFSNSRSEMNVSTLELGDSALYLCASSDGQGMGQPQHFGDGTRLSIL.

CDR3 DNA sequence: TGTGCCATCAGTGAAAGATTGGGCAGGAAGAACACTGAAGCTTTCTTT. It is translated as CAISERLGRKNTEAFF. The chain recombines TRBV10-3 with TRBJ1-1; D ambiguous. V dropped 3 bases and J dropped 1 base, with 15 bases sitting between them. Germline lookup yields CDR1 ENHRY and CDR2 SYGVKD. There are 16 residues in the CDR3.

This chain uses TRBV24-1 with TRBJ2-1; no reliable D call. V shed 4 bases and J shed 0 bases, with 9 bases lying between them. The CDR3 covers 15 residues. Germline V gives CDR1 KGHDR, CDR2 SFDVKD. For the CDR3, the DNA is TGTGCCACCAGTGAGAGGTATAACTCCTACAATGAGCAGTTCTTC. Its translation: CATSERYNSYNEQFF.

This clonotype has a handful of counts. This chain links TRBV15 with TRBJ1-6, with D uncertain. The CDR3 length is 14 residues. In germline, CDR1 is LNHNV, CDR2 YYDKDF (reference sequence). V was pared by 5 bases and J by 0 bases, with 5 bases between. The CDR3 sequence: CATSGSSYNSPLHF. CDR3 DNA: TGTGCCACCAGCGGGAGCTCCTATAATTCACCCCTCCACTTT.

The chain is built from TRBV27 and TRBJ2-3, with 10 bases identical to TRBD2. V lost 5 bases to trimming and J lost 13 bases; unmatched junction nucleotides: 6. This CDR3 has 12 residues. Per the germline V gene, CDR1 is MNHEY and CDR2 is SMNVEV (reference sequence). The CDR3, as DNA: TGTGCCAGCAGTCCCACTAGCGGGACAAAGTATTTT. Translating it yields CASSPTSGTKYF.

For the CDR3, the DNA is TGTGCCAGCAGCGTCGACAGCTTTAATTCACCCCTCCACTTT. This gives the protein CASSVDSFNSPLHF. The chain links TRBV7-8 to TRBJ1-6; D possibly corresponds to TRBD1 (5 bases). The germline V gene encodes CDR1 SGHVS and CDR2 FQNEAQ. The CDR3 covers 14 residues. Trimming took 5 bases from V and 6 from J, leaving 11 bases between them.

This CDR3 is CASSSSAGFPDTQYF. CDR3 sequence (DNA): TGTGCCAGCAGCTCCTCCGCCGGTTTCCCAGATACGCAGTATTTT. This chain uses TRBV7-8 with TRBJ2-3, with D unclear. The CDR3 length is 15 residues. V gave up 4 bases and J gave up 4 bases, with 15 bases separating them. Germline V gene lookup returns CDR1 SGHVS and CDR2 FQNEAQ. Based on the CDR3 plus reference TRBV7-8 and TRBJ2-3, the full variable domain is GAGVSQSPRYKVAKRGQDVALRCDPISGHVSLFWYQQALGQGPEFLTYFQNEAQLDKSGLPSDRFFAERPEGSVSTLKIQRTQQEDSAVYLCASSSSAGFPDTQYFGPGTRLTVL.

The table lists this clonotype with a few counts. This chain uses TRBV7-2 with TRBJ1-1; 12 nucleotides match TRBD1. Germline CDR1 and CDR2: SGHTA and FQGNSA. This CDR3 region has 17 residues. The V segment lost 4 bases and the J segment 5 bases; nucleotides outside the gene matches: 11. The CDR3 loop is CASSWSGTGGSWTEAFF. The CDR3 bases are TGTGCCAGCAGCTGGTCCGGGACAGGGGGCTCGTGGACTGAAGCTTTCTTT. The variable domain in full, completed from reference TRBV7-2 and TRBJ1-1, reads GAGVSQSPSNKVTEKGKDVELRCDPISGHTALYWYRQSLGQGLEFLIYFQGNSAPDKSGLPSDRFSAERTGGSVSTLTIQRTQQEDSAVYLCASSWSGTGGSWTEAFFGQGTRLTVV.

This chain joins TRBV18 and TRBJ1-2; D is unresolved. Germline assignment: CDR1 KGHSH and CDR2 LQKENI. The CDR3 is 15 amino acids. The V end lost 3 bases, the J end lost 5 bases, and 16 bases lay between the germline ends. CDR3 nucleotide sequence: TGTGCCAGCTCACCCTTAACAACGGTCGCATATGGCTACACCTTC. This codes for CASSPLTTVAYGYTF.